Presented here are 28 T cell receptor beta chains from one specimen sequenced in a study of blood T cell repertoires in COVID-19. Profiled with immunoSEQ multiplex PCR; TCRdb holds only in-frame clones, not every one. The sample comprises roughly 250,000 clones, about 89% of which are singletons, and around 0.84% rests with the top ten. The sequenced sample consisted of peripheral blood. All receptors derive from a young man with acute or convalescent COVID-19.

This CDR3 reads CASQGDWNTEAFF. For the CDR3, the DNA is TGCGCCAGTCAGGGGGACTGGAACACTGAAGCTTTCTTT. The genes are TRBV10-1 and TRBJ1-1; TRBD1 matches 7 bases. The germline V gene encodes CDR1 WNHNN and CDR2 SYGVQD (reference sequence). V dropped 9 bases and J dropped 1; count of bases not matched to a gene: 5. This CDR3 is 13 amino acids long.

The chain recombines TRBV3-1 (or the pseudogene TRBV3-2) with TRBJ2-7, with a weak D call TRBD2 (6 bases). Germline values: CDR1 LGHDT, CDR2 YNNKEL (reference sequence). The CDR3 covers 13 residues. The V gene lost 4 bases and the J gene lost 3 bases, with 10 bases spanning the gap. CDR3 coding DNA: TGTGCCAGCAGCCTACCGGGGGACTACGAGCAGTACTTC. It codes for CASSLPGDYEQYF.

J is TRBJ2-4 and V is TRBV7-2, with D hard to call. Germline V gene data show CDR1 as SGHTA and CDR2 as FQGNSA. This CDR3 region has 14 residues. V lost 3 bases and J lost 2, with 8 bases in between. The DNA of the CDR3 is TGTGCCAGCAGCTTCAGAAATTCCAAAAACATTCAGTACTTC. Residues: CASSFRNSKNIQYF.

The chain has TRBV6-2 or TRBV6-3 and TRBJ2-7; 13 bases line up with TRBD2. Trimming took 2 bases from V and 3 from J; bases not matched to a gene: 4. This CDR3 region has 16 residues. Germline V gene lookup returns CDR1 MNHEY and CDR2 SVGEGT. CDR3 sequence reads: CASSYTWTSGGYEQYF. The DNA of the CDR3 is TGTGCCAGCAGTTACACATGGACTAGCGGGGGCTACGAGCAGTACTTC.

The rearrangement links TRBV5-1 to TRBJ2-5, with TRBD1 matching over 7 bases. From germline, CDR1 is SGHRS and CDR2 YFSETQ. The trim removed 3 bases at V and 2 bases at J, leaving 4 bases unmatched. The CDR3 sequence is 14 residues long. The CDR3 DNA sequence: TGCGCCAGCAGCTCTAGGACAGGTCAAGAGACCCAGTACTTC. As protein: CASSSRTGQETQYF.

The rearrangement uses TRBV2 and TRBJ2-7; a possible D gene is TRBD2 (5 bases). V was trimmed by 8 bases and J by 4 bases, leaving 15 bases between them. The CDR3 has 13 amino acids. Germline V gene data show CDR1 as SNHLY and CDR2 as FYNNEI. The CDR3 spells CASGISGPYEQYF. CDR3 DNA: TGTGCCAGCGGTATAAGCGGACCATACGAGCAGTACTTC.

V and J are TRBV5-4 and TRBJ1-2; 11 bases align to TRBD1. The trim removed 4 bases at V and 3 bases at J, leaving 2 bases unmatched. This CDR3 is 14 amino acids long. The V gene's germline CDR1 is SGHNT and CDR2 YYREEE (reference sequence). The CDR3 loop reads CASSRGQGDYGYTF. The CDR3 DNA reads TGTGCCAGCAGCCGGGGACAGGGGGACTATGGCTACACCTTC.

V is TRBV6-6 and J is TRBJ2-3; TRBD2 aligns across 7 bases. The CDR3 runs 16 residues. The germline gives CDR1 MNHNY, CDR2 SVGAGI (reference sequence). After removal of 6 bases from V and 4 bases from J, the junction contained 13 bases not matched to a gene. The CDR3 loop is CASRNDLRGESDTQYF. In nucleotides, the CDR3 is TGTGCCAGCAGGAACGACCTCCGGGGGGAGTCAGATACGCAGTATTTT.

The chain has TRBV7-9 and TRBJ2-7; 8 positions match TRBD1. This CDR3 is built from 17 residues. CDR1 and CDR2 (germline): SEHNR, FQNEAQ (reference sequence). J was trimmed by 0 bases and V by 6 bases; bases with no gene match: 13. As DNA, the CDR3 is TGTGCCAGCAGTCCAGGACAGGGACAACCTCGCTCCTACGAGCAGTACTTC. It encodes CASSPGQGQPRSYEQYF.

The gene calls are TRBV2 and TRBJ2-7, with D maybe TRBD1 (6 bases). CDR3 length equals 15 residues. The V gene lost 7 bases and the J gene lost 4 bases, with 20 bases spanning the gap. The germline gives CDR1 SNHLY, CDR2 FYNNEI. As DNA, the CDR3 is TGTGCCAGCACCTCACAGGGCTTCCGGAATTACGAGCAGTACTTC. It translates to CASTSQGFRNYEQYF. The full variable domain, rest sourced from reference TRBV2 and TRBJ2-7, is EPEVTQTPSHQVTQMGQEVILRCVPISNHLYFYWYRQILGQKVEFLVSFYNNEISEKSEIFDDQFSVERPDGSNFTLKIRSTKLEDSAMYFCASTSQGFRNYEQYFGPGTRLTVT.

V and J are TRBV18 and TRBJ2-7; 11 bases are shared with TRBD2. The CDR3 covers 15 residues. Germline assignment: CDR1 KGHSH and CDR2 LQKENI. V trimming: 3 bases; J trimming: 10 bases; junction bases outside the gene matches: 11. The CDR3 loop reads CASSPLLAGEKDQYF. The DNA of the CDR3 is TGTGCCAGCTCACCCCTACTAGCGGGAGAGAAGGACCAGTACTTC. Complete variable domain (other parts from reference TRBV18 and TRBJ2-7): NAGVMQNPRHLVRRRGQEARLRCSPMKGHSHVYWYRQLPEEGLKFMVYLQKENIIDESGMPKERFSAEFPKEGPSILRIQQVVRGDSAAYFCASSPLLAGEKDQYFGPGTRLTVT.

DNA of the CDR3: TGTGCCAGCAGTGGAGGGTATGGCTACACCTTC. As protein: CASSGGYGYTF. This chain uses TRBV25-1 with TRBJ1-2, with D uncertain. V lost 4 bases to trimming and J lost 5 bases, with 5 bases between them. Germline V gene data show CDR1 as MGHDK and CDR2 as SYGVNS. This CDR3 has 11 amino acids.

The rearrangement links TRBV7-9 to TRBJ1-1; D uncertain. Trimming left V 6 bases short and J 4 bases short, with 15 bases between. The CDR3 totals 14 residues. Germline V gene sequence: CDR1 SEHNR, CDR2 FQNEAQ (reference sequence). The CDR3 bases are TGTGCCAGCAGACGGCGGGATGAGGTCACTGAAGCTTTCTTT. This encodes CASRRRDEVTEAFF. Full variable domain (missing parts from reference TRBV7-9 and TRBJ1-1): DTGVSQNPRHKITKRGQNVTFRCDPISEHNRLYWYRQTLGQGPEFLTYFQNEAQLEKSRLLSDRFSAERPKGSFSTLEIQRTEQGDSAMYLCASRRRDEVTEAFFGQGTRLTVV.

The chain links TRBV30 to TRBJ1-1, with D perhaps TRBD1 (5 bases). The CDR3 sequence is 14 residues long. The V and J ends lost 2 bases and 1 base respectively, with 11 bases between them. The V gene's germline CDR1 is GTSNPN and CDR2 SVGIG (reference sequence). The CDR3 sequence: CAWSWGGRNTEAFF. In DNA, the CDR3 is TGTGCCTGGAGTTGGGGGGGGAGGAACACTGAAGCTTTCTTT.

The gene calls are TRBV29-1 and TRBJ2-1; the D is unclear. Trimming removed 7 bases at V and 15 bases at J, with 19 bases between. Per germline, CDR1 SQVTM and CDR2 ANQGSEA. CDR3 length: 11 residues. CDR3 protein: CSAYLTELSFF. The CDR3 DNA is TGCAGCGCCTACTTGACTGAATTATCGTTCTTC.

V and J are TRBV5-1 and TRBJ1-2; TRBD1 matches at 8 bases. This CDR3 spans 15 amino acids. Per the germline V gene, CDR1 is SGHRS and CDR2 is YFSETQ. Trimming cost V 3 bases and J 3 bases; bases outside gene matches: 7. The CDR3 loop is CASSSSGQADYGYTF. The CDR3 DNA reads TGCGCCAGCAGCTCCTCGGGACAGGCGGACTATGGCTACACCTTC.

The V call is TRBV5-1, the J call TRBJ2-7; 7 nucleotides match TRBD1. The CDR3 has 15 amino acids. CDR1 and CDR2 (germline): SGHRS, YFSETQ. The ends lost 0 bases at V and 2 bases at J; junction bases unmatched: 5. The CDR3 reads CASSLVFGTAYEQYF. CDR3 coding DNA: TGCGCCAGCAGCTTGGTATTTGGGACAGCCTACGAGCAGTACTTC.

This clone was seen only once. The CDR3 region is CASSLGAETCNQPQHF. The DNA for the CDR3 is TGTGCCAGCAGCTTGGGGGCGGAGACGTGCAATCAGCCCCAGCATTTT. The chain has TRBV7-3 and TRBJ1-5; a possible D gene is TRBD1 (6 bases). This CDR3 is built from 16 residues. In germline, CDR1 is SGHTA, CDR2 FQGTGA. V gave up 3 bases and J gave up 2 bases, with 14 bases separating them.

CDR3 bases: TGTGCCATCAGCAATTTCTCGACTAGCGGGGAGCAGTTCTTC. Translating gives CAISNFSTSGEQFF. The V call is TRBV10-3, the J call TRBJ2-1, with TRBD2 identical over 10 bases. Germline CDR1 reads ENHRY; CDR2 reads SYGVKD. The CDR3 contains 14 residues. V shed 6 bases, J shed 10 bases, and the junction held 9 bases outside the gene matches.

This CDR3 reads CASSQAQAATATNEKLFF. The CDR3, as DNA: TGTGCCAGCAGCCAAGCCCAGGCAGCAACTGCAACTAATGAAAAACTGTTTTTT. J is TRBJ1-4 and V is TRBV4-2; D gene uncertain. The ends were cut back, 1 base at V and 0 bases at J, with 15 bases in the middle. Looked up from germline, CDR1 is LGHNA and CDR2 is YNFKEQ. This CDR3 has 18 amino acids.

The CDR3 region is CASSVGQGNIYEQYF. DNA for the CDR3: TGTGCCAGCAGCGTAGGACAGGGGAATATCTACGAGCAGTACTTC. This sequence joins TRBV9 and TRBJ2-7, with 8 bases lining up with TRBD1. Trimming cost V 0 bases and J 3 bases; bases outside gene matches: 5. CDR1 SGDLS and CDR2 YYNGEE come from the germline V gene. This CDR3 contains 15 residues.

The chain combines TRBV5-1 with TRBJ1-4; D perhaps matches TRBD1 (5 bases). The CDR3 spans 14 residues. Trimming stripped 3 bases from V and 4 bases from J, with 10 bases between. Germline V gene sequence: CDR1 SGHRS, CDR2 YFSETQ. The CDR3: CASSSDIGNEKLFF. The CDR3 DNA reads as TGCGCCAGCAGCTCGGACATCGGTAATGAAAAACTGTTTTTT. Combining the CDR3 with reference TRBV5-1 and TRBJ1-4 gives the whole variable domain KAGVTQTPRYLIKTRGQQVTLSCSPISGHRSVSWYQQTPGQGLQFLFEYFSETQRNKGNFPGRFSGRQFSNSRSEMNVSTLELGDSALYLCASSSDIGNEKLFFGSGTQLSVL.

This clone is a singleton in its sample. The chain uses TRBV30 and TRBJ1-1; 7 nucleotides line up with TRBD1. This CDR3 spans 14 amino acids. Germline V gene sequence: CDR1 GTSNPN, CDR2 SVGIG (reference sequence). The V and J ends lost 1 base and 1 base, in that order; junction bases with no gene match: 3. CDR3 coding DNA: TGTGCCTGGAGTGGTCACAGGGGGAACACTGAAGCTTTCTTT. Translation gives CAWSGHRGNTEAFF.

CDR3 DNA: TGTGCCAGCAGGGGGGGGAGGGAGTTCTTC. It yields the protein CASRGGREFF. The J gene is TRBJ2-1, the V gene TRBV27, with 7 bases that match TRBD2. Germline V lookup: CDR1 MNHEY, CDR2 SMNVEV (reference sequence). V dropped 6 bases and J dropped 14; count of bases not matched to a gene: 4. The CDR3 runs to 10 residues.

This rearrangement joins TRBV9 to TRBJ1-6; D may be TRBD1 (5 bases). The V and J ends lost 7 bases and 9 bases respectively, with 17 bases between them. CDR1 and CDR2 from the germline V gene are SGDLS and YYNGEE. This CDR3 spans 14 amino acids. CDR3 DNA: TGTGCCAGCTCATGGGGGAGGGAGATTTCACCCCTCCACTTT. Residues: CASSWGREISPLHF.

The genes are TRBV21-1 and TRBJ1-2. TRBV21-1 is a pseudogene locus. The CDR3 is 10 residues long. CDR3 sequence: CASPLICYTF. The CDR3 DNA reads TGTGCCAGCCCCCTTATTTGCTACACCTTC.

CDR3 region: CASSLSGVNQPQHF. The CDR3 DNA sequence: TGTGCCAGCAGCTTGTCCGGGGTCAATCAGCCCCAGCATTTT. The V and J genes are TRBV7-9 and TRBJ1-5; D not certain. Germline-derived CDR1 and CDR2 are SEHNR and FQNEAQ (reference sequence). This CDR3 has 14 residues. Trimming took off 3 bases at V and 3 bases at J, with 9 bases between the two ends.

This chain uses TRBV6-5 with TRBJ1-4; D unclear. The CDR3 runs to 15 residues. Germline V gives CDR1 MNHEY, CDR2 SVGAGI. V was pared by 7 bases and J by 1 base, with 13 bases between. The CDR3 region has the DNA TGTGCCAGCACCTCGGCCGGCGGAACTAATGAAAAACTGTTTTTT. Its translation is CASTSAGGTNEKLFF.